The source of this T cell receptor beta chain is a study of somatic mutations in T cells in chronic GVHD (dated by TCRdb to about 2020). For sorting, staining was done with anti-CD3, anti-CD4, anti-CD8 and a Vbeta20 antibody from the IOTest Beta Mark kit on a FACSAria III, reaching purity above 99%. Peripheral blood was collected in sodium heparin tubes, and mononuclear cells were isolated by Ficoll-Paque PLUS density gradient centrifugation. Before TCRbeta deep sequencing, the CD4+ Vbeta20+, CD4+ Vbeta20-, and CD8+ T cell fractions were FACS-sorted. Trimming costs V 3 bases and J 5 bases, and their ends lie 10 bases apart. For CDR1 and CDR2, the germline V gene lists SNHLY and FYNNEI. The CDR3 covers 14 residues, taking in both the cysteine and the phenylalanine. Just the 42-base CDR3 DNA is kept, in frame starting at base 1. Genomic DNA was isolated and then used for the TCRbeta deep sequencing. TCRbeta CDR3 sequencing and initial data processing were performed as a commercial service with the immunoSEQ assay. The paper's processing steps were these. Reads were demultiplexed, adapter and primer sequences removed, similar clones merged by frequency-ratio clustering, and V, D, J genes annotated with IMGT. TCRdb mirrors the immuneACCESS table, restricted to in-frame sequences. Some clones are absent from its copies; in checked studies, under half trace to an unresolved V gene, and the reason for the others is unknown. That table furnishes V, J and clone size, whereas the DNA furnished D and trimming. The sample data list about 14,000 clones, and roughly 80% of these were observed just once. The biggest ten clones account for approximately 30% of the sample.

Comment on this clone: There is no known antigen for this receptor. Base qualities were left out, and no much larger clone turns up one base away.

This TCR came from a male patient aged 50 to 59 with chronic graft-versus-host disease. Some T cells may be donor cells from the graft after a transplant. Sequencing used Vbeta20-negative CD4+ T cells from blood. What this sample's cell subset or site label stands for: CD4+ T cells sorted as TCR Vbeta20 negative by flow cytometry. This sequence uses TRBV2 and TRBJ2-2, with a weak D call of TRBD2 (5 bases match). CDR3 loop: CASSDGVETGELFF. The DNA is TGTGCCAGCAGTGACGGGGTTGAGACCGGGGAGCTGTTTTTT. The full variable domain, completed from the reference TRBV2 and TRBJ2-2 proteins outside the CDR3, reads EPEVTQTPSHQVTQMGQEVILRCVPISNHLYFYWYRQILGQKVEFLVSFYNNEISEKSEIFDDQFSVERPDGSNFTLKIRSTKLEDSAMYFCASSDGVETGELFFGEGSRLTVL.